This passage covers 10 T cell receptor beta chains from one sample sequenced in a study of OX40 agonist ivuxolimab in advanced cancers. The table came from immunoSEQ multiplex PCR; TCRdb's copy has only in-frame clones and leaves some out. This table has 55,000 to 65,000 clones, 85% appearing once. The material was CD4+ or CD8+ T cells sorted from blood, obtained in a trial of the OX40 agonist ivuxolimab. The origin of the receptors is an adult with an advanced solid tumor such as melanoma, head and neck, liver or kidney cancer.

The J gene is TRBJ2-7, the V gene TRBV2; 7 bases are a match to TRBD2. Germline-derived CDR1 and CDR2 are SNHLY and FYNNEI. The CDR3 covers 15 residues. Trimming at V came to 8 bases and at J to 3 bases, leaving 13 bases not matched to a gene. CDR3 in DNA: TGTGCCAGCCGAGGTGGCGCTAGCGGTTACTACGAGCAGTACTTC. As protein: CASRGGASGYYEQYF.

The gene calls are TRBV10-3 and TRBJ2-5, with a possible D match to TRBD1 (6 bases). CDR1 ENHRY and CDR2 SYGVKD come from the germline V gene. This CDR3 spans 14 amino acids. The V end lost 6 bases, the J end lost 4 bases, and 15 bases lay between the germline ends. This chain's CDR3 is CAIRPDRSGETQYF. Written as DNA, the CDR3 is TGTGCCATCAGACCCGACAGGTCGGGAGAGACCCAGTACTTC.

This CDR3 is CATSRVRAAAPGQPQHF. CDR3 nucleotide sequence: TGTGCCACCAGCAGAGTAAGGGCAGCGGCCCCCGGTCAGCCCCAGCATTTT. The rearrangement uses TRBV15 and TRBJ1-5; D is unresolved. Germline CDR1 reads LNHNV; CDR2 reads YYDKDF (reference sequence). This CDR3 region has 17 residues. Trimming left V 1 base short and J 6 bases short, with 19 bases between.

CDR3 in DNA: TGTGCCAGCAGTTACGCCCTAGCGGGGGGGCGGCGTGAGCAGTTCTTC. Translation gives CASSYALAGGRREQFF. The chain employs TRBV6-5 and TRBJ2-1; 12 nucleotides agree with TRBD2. The CDR3 consists of 16 residues. J gave up 9 bases and V 2 bases, and 8 bases lay outside the gene matches. The germline CDR1 and CDR2 sequences are MNHEY and SVGAGI.

This chain joins TRBV4-1 and TRBJ2-7; 12 nucleotides align to TRBD2. Germline V lookup: CDR1 MGHRA, CDR2 YSYEKL. The ends lost 4 bases at V and 2 bases at J; junction bases unmatched: 3. The CDR3 is 15 amino acids. The CDR3 loop reads CASSPGLAGTYEQYF. In DNA form, the CDR3 reads TGCGCCAGCAGCCCCGGACTAGCGGGAACCTACGAGCAGTACTTC.

The genes are TRBV2 and TRBJ1-4, with D unclear. Germline V CDR1 and CDR2: SNHLY, FYNNEI. The CDR3 has 14 amino acids. V shed 4 bases and J shed 5 bases, with 11 bases lying between them. CDR3 protein: CASSAGGNNEKLFF. Written as DNA, the CDR3 is TGTGCCAGCAGTGCGGGCGGAAACAATGAAAAACTGTTTTTT. The entire variable domain, with the rest obtained from reference TRBV2 and TRBJ1-4, is as follows: EPEVTQTPSHQVTQMGQEVILRCVPISNHLYFYWYRQILGQKVEFLVSFYNNEISEKSEIFDDQFSVERPDGSNFTLKIRSTKLEDSAMYFCASSAGGNNEKLFFGSGTQLSVL.

V gene TRBV2 combines with J gene TRBJ2-2; D may be TRBD2 (6 bases). Trimming stripped 6 bases from V and 1 base from J, with 12 bases between. CDR1 and CDR2 (germline): SNHLY, FYNNEI. The CDR3 extends over 15 amino acids. This chain's CDR3 is CASRSTRQNTGELFF. CDR3 nucleotide sequence: TGTGCCAGCAGATCGACTAGACAGAACACCGGGGAGCTGTTTTTT.

V is TRBV7-2 and J is TRBJ2-1; a weak D match, TRBD1 (6 bases). The CDR3 is 15 amino acids. V was pared by 10 bases and J by 2 bases, with 18 bases between. The germline gives CDR1 SGHTA, CDR2 FQGNSA. CDR3: CAIKGERRAYNEQFF. The CDR3 DNA follows: TGTGCCATCAAGGGGGAGCGGAGAGCCTACAATGAGCAGTTCTTC. Full variable domain (missing parts from reference TRBV7-2 and TRBJ2-1): GAGVSQSPSNKVTEKGKDVELRCDPISGHTALYWYRQSLGQGLEFLIYFQGNSAPDKSGLPSDRFSAERTGGSVSTLTIQRTQQEDSAVYLCAIKGERRAYNEQFFGPGTRLTVL.

The V and J genes are TRBV13 and TRBJ2-5; D not certain. The J call is in doubt because the DNA end fits TRBJ2-7 better. Germline V gives CDR1 PRHDT, CDR2 FYEKMQ (reference sequence). The CDR3 consists of 16 residues. CDR3 nucleotide sequence: TGTGCCAGCAGCTCTCAAAAATTGGGCAGGCCCTACGAGCAGTACTTC. This codes for CASSSQKLGRPYEQYF.

The rearrangement links TRBV28 to TRBJ1-5, with TRBD1 matching 8 bases. CDR3 size: 16 residues. Germline assignment: CDR1 MDHEN and CDR2 SYDVKM. With 1 base clipped from V and 4 bases from J, the junction kept 6 bases outside the gene matches. CDR3 coding DNA: TGTGCCAGCAGTTTATCTCAGGGGGCGGGTAATCAGCCCCAGCATTTT. As protein: CASSLSQGAGNQPQHF. Complete variable domain (other parts from reference TRBV28 and TRBJ1-5): DVKVTQSSRYLVKRTGEKVFLECVQDMDHENMFWYRQDPGLGLRLIYFSYDVKMKEKGDIPEGYSVSREKKERFSLILESASTNQTSMYLCASSLSQGAGNQPQHFGDGTRLSIL.